Listed here are 22 T cell receptor beta chains from one sample, sequenced in a study of CD8+CD57+ T cells in acquired aplastic anemia (dated by TCRdb to about 2018). TCRdb shows the sequencer as Illumina HiSeq 2000. Genomic DNA served as template for TCR beta VDJ combination and CDR3 sequence profiling. TCRdb reworked the public reads: Q25 trimming with fastp, MiXCR clone assembly, productive beta chains retained. Every entry covers one CDR3 protein and lists the most common genes and DNA from its rows. The sample includes fewer than 250,000 distinct CDR3 sequences, with around half observed a single time. Roughly 15% of the sample comes from the top ten. The specimen sequenced was sorted CD4+, CD8+, or CD8+CD57+ T cells (not recorded which) from PBMCs. The source is a human donor in good health, serving as a control.

The chain links TRBV6-1 to TRBJ2-1; tentatively, D is TRBD1 or TRBD2 (5 bases each). The ends were cut back, 6 bases at V and 8 bases at J, with 8 bases in the middle. The V gene's germline CDR1 is MNHNS and CDR2 SASEGT. The CDR3 runs to 11 residues. The DNA for the CDR3 is TGTGCCAGCAGCCGGGGCGATGAGCAGTTCTTC. Translated: CASSRGDEQFF.

In its sample, this clonotype was seen once. The chain recombines TRBV10-3 with TRBJ2-1; 10 bases fit TRBD2. Losses at the gene ends were 8 bases for V and 7 bases for J; bases not matched to a gene: 2. The CDR3 is 12 residues long. Germline values: CDR1 ENHRY, CDR2 SYGVKD. This CDR3 reads CAIETSGNEQFF. In DNA form, the CDR3 reads TGTGCCATCGAGACTAGCGGGAATGAGCAGTTCTTC.

The rearrangement uses TRBV5-1 and TRBJ1-6; a weak D match, TRBD1 (5 bases). The CDR3 covers 16 residues. Trimming left V 4 bases short and J 7 bases short, with 18 bases between. Looked up from germline, CDR1 is SGHRS and CDR2 is YFSETQ. CDR3 amino acids: CASSQTQGVENSPLHF. CDR3 DNA: TGCGCCAGCAGCCAAACTCAGGGAGTAGAAAATTCACCCCTCCACTTT.

A remark on this clonotype: The junction and the germline gene differ at one end; a read error may be behind it. The rearrangement links TRBV7-2 to TRBJ2-1; 12 bases line up with TRBD2. From germline, CDR1 is SGHTA and CDR2 FQGNSA. The CDR3 runs 15 residues. For the CDR3, the DNA is TGTGCCAGCAGTCAAACTAGCGGGGGGTACAATGAGCAGTCCTTC. It is translated as CASSQTSGGYNEQSF.

The chain carries TRBV2 and TRBJ1-2; tentative D call: TRBD1 (5 bases). The CDR3 is 12 amino acids. Between the trimmed V and J ends, which lost 6 bases and 0 bases, there was a span of 5 bases. Germline V CDR1 and CDR2: SNHLY, FYNNEI. The CDR3 reads CASRTANYGYTF. DNA of the CDR3: TGTGCCAGCAGGACAGCTAACTATGGCTACACCTTC.

The V gene is TRBV11-2, the J gene TRBJ2-7; weak D call: TRBD1 (6 bases). The CDR3 is made up of 13 amino acids. V lost 6 bases to trimming and J lost 8 bases, with 17 bases between them. Germline values: CDR1 SGHAT, CDR2 FQNNGV. The CDR3 DNA reads as TGTGCCAGCAGGATCTCACAGGGATTGAAGCAGTACTTC. Translation: CASRISQGLKQYF.

In this sample, this clonotype turned up many times. J is TRBJ2-7 and V is TRBV11-2; 7 positions match TRBD2. The J segment lost 3 bases and the V segment lost 1 base, leaving 6 bases of the junction unmatched. The CDR3 has 15 amino acids. Germline CDR1 SGHAT, CDR2 FQNNGV. CDR3 sequence reads: CASSLGWGGDYEQYF. The CDR3 DNA sequence: TGTGCCAGCAGCTTAGGGTGGGGAGGGGACTACGAGCAGTACTTC.

CDR3 nucleotides: TGTGCCAGCAGCGACAGAAGGTCACCCCTCCACTTT. It yields the protein CASSDRRSPLHF. This sequence joins TRBV12-3 or TRBV12-4 and TRBJ1-6; tentative D call: TRBD1 (5 bases). The CDR3 covers 12 residues. The germline V and J ends were trimmed by 6 bases and 10 bases, with 10 bases remaining between them.

The chain recombines TRBV11-1 with TRBJ1-2; a possible D gene is TRBD1 (5 bases). With 1 base removed from V and 0 bases from J, the gap between germline ends came to 12 bases. This CDR3 comprises 16 residues. Germline lookup yields CDR1 SGHAT and CDR2 FQDESV (reference sequence). The CDR3 DNA reads as TGTGCCAGCAGCTTAGATGGGACGGCCGCTAACTATGGCTACACCTTC. This gives the protein CASSLDGTAANYGYTF. The whole variable domain, filled in from reference TRBV11-1 and TRBJ1-2, reads EAEVAQSPRYKITEKSQAVAFWCDPISGHATLYWYRQILGQGPELLVQFQDESVVDDSQLPKDRFSAERLKGVDSTLKIQPAELGDSAMYLCASSLDGTAANYGYTFGSGTRLTVV.

With respect to this clonotype: The junction shows a germline mismatch at one end, possibly a read error. The chain combines TRBV2 with TRBJ1-1; a weak D match, TRBD1 (5 bases). The CDR3 has 15 residues. Germline CDR1 is SNHLY and CDR2 is FYNNEI. The CDR3 region is CASSPAGTVNTEALF. The CDR3 bases are TGTGCCAGCAGTCCCGCCGGGACGGTGAACACTGAAGCTCTCTTT.

This chain uses TRBV24-1 with TRBJ2-1; 7 bases line up with TRBD1. The germline CDR1 and CDR2 sequences are KGHDR and SFDVKD. This CDR3 region has 14 residues. After removal of 3 bases from V and 4 bases from J, the junction contained 2 bases not matched to a gene. Here the CDR3 reads CATSDGTVYNEQFF. DNA for the CDR3: TGTGCCACCAGTGATGGGACAGTATACAATGAGCAGTTCTTC.

This clonotype was seen more than once but under ten times. The chain employs TRBV28 and TRBJ1-1; the match to TRBD1 covers 7 bases. Losses at the gene ends were 6 bases for V and 1 base for J; bases not matched to a gene: 8. There are 15 residues in the CDR3. Germline V lookup: CDR1 MDHEN, CDR2 SYDVKM. The CDR3 DNA is TGTGCCAGCAGCCGTCCTCGGACAGGGAACACTGAAGCTTTCTTT. This codes for CASSRPRTGNTEAFF.

Many counts were recorded for this clonotype. A read error is possible here, since a much larger clone lies one base away. In nucleotides, the CDR3 is TGCAGTGCTGGCCCGGGACACACCGTTATGAACACTGAAGCTTTCTTT. Encoded protein: CSAGPGHTVMNTEAFF. V gene TRBV20-1 combines with J gene TRBJ1-1; tentatively, D is TRBD1 (6 bases). This CDR3 spans 16 amino acids. V was trimmed by 5 bases and J by 0 bases, leaving 19 bases between them. In germline, CDR1 is DFQATT, CDR2 SNEGSKA (reference sequence).

The rearrangement links TRBV27 to TRBJ1-2; 8 nucleotides match TRBD1. V lost 2 bases, J lost 7 bases, and 9 bases stayed unmatched. Looked up from germline, CDR1 is MNHEY and CDR2 is SMNVEV (reference sequence). The CDR3 sequence is 15 residues long. CDR3 loop: CASSLMGRTGTGYTF. In nucleotides, the CDR3 is TGTGCCAGCAGTTTAATGGGGAGGACAGGGACTGGCTACACCTTC.

The chain employs TRBV3-1 and TRBJ1-5; a possible D gene is TRBD1 (6 bases). CDR1 is LGHDT, CDR2 YNNKEL, per germline (reference sequence). Trimming cost V 6 bases and J 4 bases, with 13 bases left between them. The CDR3 has 14 amino acids. This CDR3 is CASSRSTGNQPQHF. The DNA for the CDR3 is TGTGCCAGCAGTCGGTCAACAGGGAATCAGCCCCAGCATTTT.

This chain connects TRBV5-1 to TRBJ1-6, with a weak D call TRBD1 (5 bases). The CDR3 covers 15 residues. The V end was cut by 1 base, the J end by 9 bases, with 14 bases between. The germline V gene has CDR1 SGHRS and CDR2 YFSETQ. CDR3 region: CASSLSSGYGSPLHF. Here the CDR3 DNA reads TGCGCCAGCAGCTTGTCATCAGGGTACGGTTCACCCCTCCACTTT.

This clonotype was observed a few times. This chain connects TRBV7-6 to TRBJ1-5; the match to TRBD1 covers 7 bases. The length of the CDR3 is 15 residues. The junction had 4 bases not matched to a gene; V was cut back by 5 bases and J by 0 bases. Germline V gene data show CDR1 as SGHVS and CDR2 as FNYEAQ. Here the CDR3 DNA reads TGTGCCAGCAGCCTTGGGACAGTTAGCAATCAGCCCCAGCATTTT. Residues: CASSLGTVSNQPQHF.

This chain links TRBV7-6 with TRBJ2-7; 8 positions agree with TRBD1. Germline V gene lookup returns CDR1 SGHVS and CDR2 FNYEAQ. The CDR3 runs to 15 residues. Trimming removed 5 bases from V and 6 bases from J; junction bases left unmatched: 12. The CDR3 coding sequence is TGTGCCAGCAGCCCCAGGACAGGGATGCTCCGCGAGCAGTACGTC. Encoded protein: CASSPRTGMLREQYV.

This chain joins TRBV9 and TRBJ1-6, with a possible D match to TRBD1 (5 bases). Germline V gene sequence: CDR1 SGDLS, CDR2 YYNGEE. The V gene lost 0 bases and the J gene lost 9 bases, with 19 bases spanning the gap. The length of the CDR3 is 17 residues. CDR3 in amino acids: CASSVAPQAGESSPLHF. The CDR3 DNA reads TGTGCCAGCAGCGTAGCACCGCAGGCGGGGGAGAGTTCACCCCTCCACTTT.

This clonotype has a count of ten or more. The chain joins TRBV4-1 to TRBJ1-1; the D gene is possibly TRBD1 (5 bases). The CDR3 has 16 amino acids. Germline V lookup: CDR1 MGHRA, CDR2 YSYEKL. The germline V and J ends were trimmed by 1 base and 1 base, with 13 bases remaining between them. The DNA of the CDR3 is TGCGCCAGCAGCCAAGTCGTCGGGGGGAGGAACACTGAAGCTTTCTTT. Translation: CASSQVVGGRNTEAFF.

The chain couples TRBV20-1 to TRBJ1-2; weak D call: TRBD1 (6 bases). The V end was cut by 3 bases, the J end by 7 bases, with 12 bases between. CDR1 and CDR2 (germline): DFQATT, SNEGSKA (reference sequence). CDR3 length: 12 amino acids. CDR3 sequence reads: CSARGGGGGYTF. In DNA, the CDR3 is TGCAGTGCTAGGGGGGGAGGGGGTGGCTACACCTTC.

The V and J genes are TRBV2 and TRBJ1-4; D not certain. Germline V CDR1 and CDR2: SNHLY, FYNNEI. CDR3 size: 14 residues. The ends were cut back, 3 bases at V and 0 bases at J, with 5 bases in the middle. The CDR3 bases are TGTGCCAGCAGTGACGGGACAACTAATGAAAAACTGTTTTTT. This translates into CASSDGTTNEKLFF. The full variable domain, rest sourced from reference TRBV2 and TRBJ1-4, is EPEVTQTPSHQVTQMGQEVILRCVPISNHLYFYWYRQILGQKVEFLVSFYNNEISEKSEIFDDQFSVERPDGSNFTLKIRSTKLEDSAMYFCASSDGTTNEKLFFGSGTQLSVL.